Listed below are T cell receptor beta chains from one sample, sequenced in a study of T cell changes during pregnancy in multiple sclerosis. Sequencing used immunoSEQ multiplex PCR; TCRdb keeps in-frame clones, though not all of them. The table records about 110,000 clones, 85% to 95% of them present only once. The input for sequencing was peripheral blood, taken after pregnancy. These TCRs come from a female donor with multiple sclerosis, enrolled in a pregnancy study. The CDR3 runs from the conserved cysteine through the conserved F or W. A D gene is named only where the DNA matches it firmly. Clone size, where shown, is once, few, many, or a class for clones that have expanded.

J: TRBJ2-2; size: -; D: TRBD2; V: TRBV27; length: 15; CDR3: CASRRTSGSTGELFF; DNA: TGTGCCAGCAGGAGGACTAGCGGGAGTACCGGGGAGCTGTTTTTT
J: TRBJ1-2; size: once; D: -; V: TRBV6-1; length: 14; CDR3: CASSVRREPYGYTF; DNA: TGTGCCAGCAGTGTTAGGAGGGAGCCCTATGGCTACACCTTC
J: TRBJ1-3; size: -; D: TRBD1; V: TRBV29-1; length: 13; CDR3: CSVFDRAGNTIYF; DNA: TGCAGCGTTTTTGACAGGGCTGGAAACACCATATATTTT
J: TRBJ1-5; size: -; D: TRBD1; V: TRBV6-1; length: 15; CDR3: CASSEAGGRYQPQHF; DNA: TGTGCCAGCAGTGAAGCAGGGGGCAGATATCAGCCCCAGCATTTT
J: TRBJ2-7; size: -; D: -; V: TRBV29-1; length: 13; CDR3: CSVEDKYPGEQYF; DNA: TGCAGCGTTGAAGATAAGTACCCGGGCGAGCAGTACTTC
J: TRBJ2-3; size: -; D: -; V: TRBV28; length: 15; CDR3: CASSLRGRSTDTQYF; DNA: TGTGCCAGCAGTTTACGGGGGAGGTCCACAGATACGCAGTATTTT
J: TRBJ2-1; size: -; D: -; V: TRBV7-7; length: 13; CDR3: CASSLYLDNEQFF; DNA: TGTGCCAGCAGCCTTTACTTAGACAATGAGCAGTTCTTC
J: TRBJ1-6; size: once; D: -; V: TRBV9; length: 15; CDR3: CASSVEWRPSEPLHF; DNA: TGTGCCAGCAGCGTAGAGTGGAGGCCATCAGAGCCCCTCCACTTT
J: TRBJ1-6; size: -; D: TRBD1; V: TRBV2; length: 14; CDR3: CASRYRGIESPLHF; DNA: TGTGCCAGCAGATACAGGGGAATTGAATCACCCCTCCACTTT
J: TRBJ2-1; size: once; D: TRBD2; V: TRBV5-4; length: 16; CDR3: CASSLGTSGIYNEQFF; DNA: TGTGCCAGCAGCTTGGGGACTAGCGGAATCTACAATGAGCAGTTCTTC
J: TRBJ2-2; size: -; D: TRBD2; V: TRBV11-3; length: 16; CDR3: CASSLISSREFGELFF; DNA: TGTGCCAGCAGCTTAATTTCATCGCGGGAGTTCGGGGAGCTGTTTTTT